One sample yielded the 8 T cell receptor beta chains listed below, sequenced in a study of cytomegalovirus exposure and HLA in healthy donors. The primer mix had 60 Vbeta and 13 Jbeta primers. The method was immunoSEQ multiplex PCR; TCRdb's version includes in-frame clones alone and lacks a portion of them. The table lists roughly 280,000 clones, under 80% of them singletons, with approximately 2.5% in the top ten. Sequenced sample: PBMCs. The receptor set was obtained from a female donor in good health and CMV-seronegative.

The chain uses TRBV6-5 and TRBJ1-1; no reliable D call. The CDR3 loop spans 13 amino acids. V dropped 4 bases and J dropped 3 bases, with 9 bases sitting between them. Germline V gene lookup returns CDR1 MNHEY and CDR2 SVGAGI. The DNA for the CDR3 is TGTGCCAGCAGTTGGAACGGAGACACTGAAGCTTTCTTT. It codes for CASSWNGDTEAFF.

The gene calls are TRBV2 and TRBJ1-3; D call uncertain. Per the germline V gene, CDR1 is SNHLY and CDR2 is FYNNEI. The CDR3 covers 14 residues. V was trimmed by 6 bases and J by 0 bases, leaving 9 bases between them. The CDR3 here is CASRSELSGNTIYF. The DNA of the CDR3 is TGTGCCAGCAGAAGTGAACTCTCTGGAAACACCATATATTTT. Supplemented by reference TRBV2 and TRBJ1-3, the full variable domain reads EPEVTQTPSHQVTQMGQEVILRCVPISNHLYFYWYRQILGQKVEFLVSFYNNEISEKSEIFDDQFSVERPDGSNFTLKIRSTKLEDSAMYFCASRSELSGNTIYFGEGSWLTVV.

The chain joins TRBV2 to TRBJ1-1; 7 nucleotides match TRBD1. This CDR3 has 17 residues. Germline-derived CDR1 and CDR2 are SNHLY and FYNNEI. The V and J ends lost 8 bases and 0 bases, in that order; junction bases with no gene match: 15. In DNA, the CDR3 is TGTGCCAGCCGAGACCAACTGGGACAGACTATGAACACTGAAGCTTTCTTT. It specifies CASRDQLGQTMNTEAFF.

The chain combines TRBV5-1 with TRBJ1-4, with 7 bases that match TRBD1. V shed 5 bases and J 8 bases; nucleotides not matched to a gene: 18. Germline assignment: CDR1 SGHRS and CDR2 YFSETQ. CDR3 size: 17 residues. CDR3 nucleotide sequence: TGCGCCAGCAGTCCCTCTTTAGGTATAGGGGGCCGGGAAAAACTGTTTTTT. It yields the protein CASSPSLGIGGREKLFF.

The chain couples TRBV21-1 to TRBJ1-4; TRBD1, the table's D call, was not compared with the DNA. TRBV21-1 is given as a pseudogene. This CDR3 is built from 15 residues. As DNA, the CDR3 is TGTGCCAGCAGCAAACGACGCAGGGGTAATGAAAAACTGTTTTTT. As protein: CASSKRRRGNEKLFF.

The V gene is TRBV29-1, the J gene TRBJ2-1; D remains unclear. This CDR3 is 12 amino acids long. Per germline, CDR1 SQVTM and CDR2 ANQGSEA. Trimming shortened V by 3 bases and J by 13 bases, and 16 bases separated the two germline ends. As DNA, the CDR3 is TGCAGCGTTGAGATCCCCGAGCTCAAACAGTTCTTC. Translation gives CSVEIPELKQFF.

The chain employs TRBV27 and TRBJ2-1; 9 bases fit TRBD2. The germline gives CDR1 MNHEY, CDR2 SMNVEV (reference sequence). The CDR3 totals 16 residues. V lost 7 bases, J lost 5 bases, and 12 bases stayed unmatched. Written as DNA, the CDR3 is TGTGCCAGCAATCCCTTTTTGGTAGCGGGAGACAATGAGCAGTTCTTC. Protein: CASNPFLVAGDNEQFF.

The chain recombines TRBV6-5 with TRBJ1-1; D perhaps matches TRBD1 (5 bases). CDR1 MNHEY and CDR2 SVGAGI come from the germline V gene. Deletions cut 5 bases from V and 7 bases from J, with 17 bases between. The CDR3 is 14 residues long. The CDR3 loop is CASSERGFGSEAFF. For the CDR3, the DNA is TGTGCCAGCAGTGAAAGGGGATTTGGCAGTGAAGCTTTCTTT.